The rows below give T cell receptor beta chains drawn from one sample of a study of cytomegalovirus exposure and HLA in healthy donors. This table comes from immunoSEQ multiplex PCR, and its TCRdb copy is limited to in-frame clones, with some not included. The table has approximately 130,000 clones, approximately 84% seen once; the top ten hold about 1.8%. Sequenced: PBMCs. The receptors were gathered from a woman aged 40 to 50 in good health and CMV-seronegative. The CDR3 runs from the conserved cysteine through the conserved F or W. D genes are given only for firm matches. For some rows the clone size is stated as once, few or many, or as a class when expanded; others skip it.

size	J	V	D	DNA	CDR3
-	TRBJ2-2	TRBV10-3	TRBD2	TGTGCCATCCTAAGCGGGGCGGGAGAGGACACCGGGGAGCTGTTTTTT	CAILSGAGEDTGELFF
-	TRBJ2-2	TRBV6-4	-	TGTGCCAGCAGCGACAGGAGGGGGAACACCGGGGAGCTGTTTTTT	CASSDRRGNTGELFF
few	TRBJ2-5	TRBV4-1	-	TGCGCCAGCAGCCAAGACCCCCAGGGGTACCAAGAGACCCAGTACTTC	CASSQDPQGYQETQYF
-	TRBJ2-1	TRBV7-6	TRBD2	TGTGCCAGCAGCTTAGCCCCCGGGGGGGGCCACAGAGGTAGGGGGAATGAGCAGTTCTTC	CASSLAPGGGHRGRGNEQFF
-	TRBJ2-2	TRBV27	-	TGTGCCAGCAGTTTAGGGGGGAGCGCCGGGGAGCTGTTTTTT	CASSLGGSAGELFF
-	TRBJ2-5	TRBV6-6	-	TGTGCCAGCAGTATGGGGGGGCTCCAAGAGACCCAGTACTTC	CASSMGGLQETQYF
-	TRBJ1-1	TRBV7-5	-	TGTGTCAGAAGCTTTCTGTCAGGGTATGAAGCTTTCTTT	CVRSFLSGYEAFF
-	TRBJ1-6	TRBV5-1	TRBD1	TGCGCCAGCAGCCCGGACAGGGGCAATTCACCCCTCCACTTT	CASSPDRGNSPLHF
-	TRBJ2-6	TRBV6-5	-	TGTGCCAGCAGTTTGCGGGGCTCTGGGGCCAACGGCCTGACTTTC	CASSLRGSGANGLTF
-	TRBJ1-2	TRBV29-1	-	TGCAGCGTTGGTTCAGGGGACGGCTACACCTTC	CSVGSGDGYTF
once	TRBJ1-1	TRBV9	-	TGTGCCAGCAGCGAGACCCACCGAGGAGACACTGAAGCTTTCTTT	CASSETHRGDTEAFF
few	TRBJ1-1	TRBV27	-	TGTGCCAGCAGCAAAGGGGAAACTGAAGCTTTCTTT	CASSKGETEAFF
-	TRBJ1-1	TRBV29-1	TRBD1	TGCAGCGTCGGGGACAGAATGAACACTGAAGCTTTCTTT	CSVGDRMNTEAFF
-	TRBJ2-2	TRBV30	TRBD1	TGTGCCTGGAACGGGGGACAGGGCTCTTTGAACACCGGGGAGCTGTTTTTT	CAWNGGQGSLNTGELFF
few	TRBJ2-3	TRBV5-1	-	TGCGCCAGCAGCTTCGGGGGTGGGCAAGATACGCAGTATTTT	CASSFGGGQDTQYF
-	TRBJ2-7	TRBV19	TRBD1	TGCGCCAGTAGTCCGAGGGACAGGGGAACCTACGAGCAGTACTTC	CASSPRDRGTYEQYF
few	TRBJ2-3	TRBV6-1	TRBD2	TGTGCCAGCAGTGAACAGGGAGGGAGCACAGATACGCAGTATTTT	CASSEQGGSTDTQYF
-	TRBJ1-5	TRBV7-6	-	TGTGCCAGCAGCTTAGGGGCTTATCAGCCCCAGCATTTT	CASSLGAYQPQHF
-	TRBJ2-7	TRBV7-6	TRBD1	TGTGCCAGCAGCGCCGGGACAGTTAGTTACGAGCAGTACTTC	CASSAGTVSYEQYF
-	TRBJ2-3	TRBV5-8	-	TGTGCCAGCATCCTTCTACGCACAGATACGCAGTATTTT	CASILLRTDTQYF
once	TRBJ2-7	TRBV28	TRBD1	TGTGCCAGCAGTCCGGGACAGGGGAATCCCTACGAGCAGTACTTC	CASSPGQGNPYEQYF
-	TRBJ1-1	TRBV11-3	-	TGTGCCAGCAGTCTACTCATGAACACTGAAGCTTTCTTT	CASSLLMNTEAFF
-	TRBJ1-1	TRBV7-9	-	TGTGCCAGCAGCGCGGCGGGAGGGGGACACACTGAAGCTTTCTTT	CASSAAGGGHTEAFF
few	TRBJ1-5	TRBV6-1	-	TGTGCCAGCAGTCAGGGTTGGGACAATCAGCCCCAGCATTTT	CASSQGWDNQPQHF
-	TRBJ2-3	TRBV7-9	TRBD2	TGTGCCACTCAGCGGGAGGGCCCAGATACGCAGTATTTT	CATQREGPDTQYF
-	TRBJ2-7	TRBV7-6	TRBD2	TGTGCCAGCAGCTCCGGGGGGGAGGACGAGCAGTACTTC	CASSSGGEDEQYF
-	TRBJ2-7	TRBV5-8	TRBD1	TGTGCCAGCAGCTTGACAGGGGTGTACGAGCAGTACTTC	CASSLTGVYEQYF
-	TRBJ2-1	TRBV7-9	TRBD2	TGTGCCAGCAGTTTACTAGCGGGAGAGGGCAATGAGCAGTTCTTC	CASSLLAGEGNEQFF
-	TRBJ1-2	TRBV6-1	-	TGTGCCAGCAGTGAAATGGAGATATACACCTTC	CASSEMEIYTF
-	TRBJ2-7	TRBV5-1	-	TGCGCCAGCAGTACGGGAGTGAGTGGCTACGAGCAGTACTTC	CASSTGVSGYEQYF
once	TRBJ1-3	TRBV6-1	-	TGTGCCAGCAGGCTATCTGGAAACACCATATATTTT	CASRLSGNTIYF
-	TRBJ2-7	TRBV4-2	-	TGTGCCAGCAGCCAAGGGGCGGAGGGTCCCTACGAGCAGTACTTC	CASSQGAEGPYEQYF
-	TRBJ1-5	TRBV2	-	TGTGCCAGCAGTGAAAGAGAGGGCAGAAGCAATCAGCCCCAGCATTTT	CASSEREGRSNQPQHF
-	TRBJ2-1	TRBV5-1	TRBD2	TGCGCCAGCAGCTTGGTTAGCCTAGCGGGAGCCAATGAGCAGTTCTTC	CASSLVSLAGANEQFF
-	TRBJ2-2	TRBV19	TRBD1	TGTGCCAGTAGTGGAACAGGGGGCGCCCCGGGTACCGGGGAGCTGTTTTTT	CASSGTGGAPGTGELFF
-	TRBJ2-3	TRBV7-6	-	TGTGCCAGCAGCTTAGGGTCCGCGGGGGCCACAGATACGCAGTATTTT	CASSLGSAGATDTQYF
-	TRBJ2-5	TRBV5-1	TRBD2	TGCGCCAGCAGCACCTTAGCGGGAGGGGAGACCCAGTACTTC	CASSTLAGGETQYF
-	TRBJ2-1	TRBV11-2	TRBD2	TGTGCCAGCAGCCTTAGCGGGCTTTACAATGAGCAGTTCTTC	CASSLSGLYNEQFF
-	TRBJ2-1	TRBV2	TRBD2	TGTGCCAGCAGTGAGCCCTCCGGGGGGGGGATGTTCTTC	CASSEPSGGGMFF
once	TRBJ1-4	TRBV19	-	TGTGCCAGTAGTAACGGCAGGATGAATGAAAAACTGTTTTTT	CASSNGRMNEKLFF
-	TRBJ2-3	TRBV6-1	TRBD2	TGTGCCAGCAGTGAAAAGAGGGCTAGCGGCTTTTCGCAGTATTTT	CASSEKRASGFSQYF
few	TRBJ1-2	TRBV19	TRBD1	TGTGCCAGTAGTACATCCCCCCAGGGGGTCTACTATGGCTACACCTTC	CASSTSPQGVYYGYTF
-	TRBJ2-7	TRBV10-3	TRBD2	TGTGCCATCAGTGAGTCGACTAGCGGGAGTGGATACGAGCAGTACTTC	CAISESTSGSGYEQYF
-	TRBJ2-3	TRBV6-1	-	TGTGCCAGCAGTGAGAGGCTAGGGGGTGTAGATACGCAGTATTTT	CASSERLGGVDTQYF
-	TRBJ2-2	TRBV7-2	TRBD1	TGTGCCAGCAGCTTACGGGGACAGGGAGCGAACACCGGGGAGCTGTTTTTT	CASSLRGQGANTGELFF
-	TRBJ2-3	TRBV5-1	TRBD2	TGCGCCAGCAGCTTACTACTAGCGGGAGGGCCGTCAGATACGCAGTATTTT	CASSLLLAGGPSDTQYF
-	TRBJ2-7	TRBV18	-	TGTGCCAGCTCACCACCGACAGACACTAAGGGGTCCTACGAGCAGTACTTC	CASSPPTDTKGSYEQYF
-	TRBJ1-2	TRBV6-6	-	TGTGCCAGCAGTTACTCAGGGGATGGCTACACCTTC	CASSYSGDGYTF
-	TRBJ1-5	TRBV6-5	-	TGTGCCAGCAGTTACTCAGGCAGGGAGGGACAGCCCCAGCATTTT	CASSYSGREGQPQHF
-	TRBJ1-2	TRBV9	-	TGTGCCAGCAGCACGGATTTCGGGACAAATTATGGCTACACCTTC	CASSTDFGTNYGYTF
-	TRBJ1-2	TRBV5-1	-	TGCGCCAGCAGTTCTCAGGGGTCCGAGTATGGCTACACCTTC	CASSSQGSEYGYTF
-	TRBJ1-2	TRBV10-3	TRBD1	TGTGCCATCACTCTTGGACAGGGGCCACTTTACTACACCTTC	CAITLGQGPLYYTF
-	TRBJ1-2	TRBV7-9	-	TGTGCCAGCAGCTTAGGTCTGAACGAGGGAGGCTACACCTTC	CASSLGLNEGGYTF
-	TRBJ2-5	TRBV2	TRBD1	TGTGCCAGCAGGATGGGACAGGGGGATTCCTACGAGCAATACTTC	CASRMGQGDSYEQYF